These T cell receptor beta chains were read from a single sample in a study of blood T cell repertoires in COVID-19. Only in-frame clones appear in the TCRdb table, and some are missing; sequencing was by immunoSEQ multiplex PCR. Here the sample spans about 110,000 clones, approximately 85% being singletons. The material sequenced was peripheral blood. Receptors originate from a man aged 35-49 years with acute or convalescent COVID-19. The CDR3 runs from the conserved cysteine through the conserved F or W. Each record gives: V gene, clone size, D gene, J gene, CDR3 protein, CDR3 DNA. D genes are given only for firm matches. A clone size is listed for some rows: how often the clone was seen (once, few, many), or a class if it is expanded.

TRBV5-1	.	TRBD2	TRBJ2-7	CASSIYSGRGSEQYF	TGCGCCAGCAGTATTTATAGCGGGAGGGGCAGCGAGCAGTACTTC
TRBV18	few	.	TRBJ2-7	CASSPAPEHEQYF	TGTGCCAGCTCACCGGCCCCCGAACACGAGCAGTACTTC
TRBV2	.	TRBD2	TRBJ2-5	CASSETSGQETQYF	TGTGCCAGCAGTGAGACTAGCGGGCAAGAGACCCAGTACTTC
TRBV28	.	TRBD1	TRBJ2-1	CARVTGGYNEQFF	TGTGCCAGAGTAACAGGGGGCTACAATGAGCAGTTCTTC
TRBV4-1	.	TRBD2	TRBJ2-3	CASSPLAGGPAGDTQYF	TGCGCCAGCAGTCCACTAGCGGGAGGGCCTGCTGGAGATACGCAGTATTTT
TRBV5-1	.	.	TRBJ2-2	CASSSTGNTGELFF	TGCGCCAGCAGTTCAACAGGAAATACCGGGGAGCTGTTTTTT
TRBV11-2	.	.	TRBJ2-5	CASSSTGLETQYF	TGTGCCAGCAGCTCCACAGGTTTAGAGACCCAGTACTTC
TRBV7-9	.	TRBD2	TRBJ2-5	CASRNPTAGGPQETQYF	TGTGCCAGCAGAAACCCCACCGCGGGGGGTCCCCAAGAGACCCAGTACTTC
TRBV15	few	.	TRBJ1-5	CATSRDPTGKRPQHF	TGTGCCACCAGCAGAGATCCGACGGGGAAGCGGCCCCAGCATTTT
TRBV6-5	.	TRBD2	TRBJ2-5	CASSYSYGGKETQYF	TGTGCCAGCAGTTACTCTTACGGGGGGAAAGAGACCCAGTACTTC
TRBV6-5	.	TRBD1	TRBJ2-5	CASSYWTGMETQYF	TGTGCCAGCAGTTATTGGACAGGGATGGAGACCCAGTACTTC
TRBV4-2	.	.	TRBJ1-5	CASSQETVHSNQPQHF	TGTGCCAGCAGCCAAGAAACAGTTCATAGCAATCAGCCCCAGCATTTT
TRBV9	.	.	TRBJ2-3	CASSVGRGQTDTQYF	TGTGCCAGCAGCGTAGGGAGGGGACAGACAGATACGCAGTATTTT
TRBV29-1	.	.	TRBJ2-1	CSARTVNEQFF	TGCAGCGCCCGGACAGTAAATGAGCAGTTCTTC
TRBV29-1	.	.	TRBJ1-1	CSVRDSNTEAFF	TGCAGCGTCCGGGATTCGAACACTGAAGCTTTCTTT
TRBV7-9	.	TRBD2	TRBJ2-3	CASSYERLARNTQYF	TGTGCCAGCAGCTACGAACGACTAGCGAGGAATACGCAGTATTTT
TRBV7-8	.	.	TRBJ2-2	CASSLGGAGELFF	TGTGCCAGCAGTTTAGGGGGGGCCGGGGAGCTGTTTTTT
TRBV2	.	TRBD1	TRBJ1-2	CASRGQDYGYTF	TGTGCCAGCAGAGGACAGGACTATGGCTACACCTTC
TRBV5-4	once	.	TRBJ1-4	CASSWGRAVNEKLFF	TGTGCCAGCAGCTGGGGCCGCGCCGTTAATGAAAAACTGTTTTTT
TRBV25-1	.	.	TRBJ1-5	CASSESRTDMSQPQHF	TGTGCCAGCAGTGAATCCAGGACAGATATGAGTCAGCCCCAGCATTTT
TRBV19	few	.	TRBJ1-2	CASSSRGARGYTF	TGTGCCAGTAGTAGCCGGGGGGCGCGGGGCTACACCTTC
TRBV6-5	.	.	TRBJ1-5	CASSLGGAPQHF	TGTGCCAGCTCGTTGGGAGGAGCGCCCCAGCATTTT
TRBV7-2	.	TRBD2	TRBJ2-1	CASSLGLAVNEQFF	TGTGCCAGCAGCTTAGGACTAGCGGTAAATGAGCAGTTCTTC
TRBV19	once	.	TRBJ1-2	CASSMNGGWDGYTF	TGTGCCAGTAGTATGAACGGGGGGTGGGATGGCTACACCTTC
TRBV3-1/TRBV3-2	.	.	TRBJ2-5	CASSQWGDVKETQYF	TGTGCCAGCAGCCAATGGGGGGACGTAAAAGAGACCCAGTACTTC
TRBV18	.	TRBD1	TRBJ2-7	CASSPPSNRGHEQYF	TGTGCCAGCTCACCACCGTCCAACAGGGGCCACGAGCAGTACTTC
TRBV2	.	TRBD2	TRBJ2-3	CASRGEGQGANTQYF	TGTGCCAGCAGAGGGGAGGGGCAGGGTGCAAATACGCAGTATTTT
TRBV6-6	.	TRBD2	TRBJ2-2	CASSPPGGPIGELFF	TGTGCCAGCAGCCCCCCGGGAGGGCCGATCGGGGAGCTGTTTTTT
TRBV7-2	.	.	TRBJ1-5	CASSLGYGGRGQPQHF	TGTGCCAGCAGCTTAGGTTACGGGGGTCGGGGTCAGCCCCAGCATTTT
TRBV7-2	.	.	TRBJ2-4	CASSWDIQAKNIQYF	TGTGCCAGCAGCTGGGACATCCAAGCCAAAAACATTCAGTACTTC
TRBV4-1	.	TRBD2	TRBJ2-3	CASSQEGLAGRTQYF	TGCGCCAGCAGCCAAGAGGGACTAGCGGGGCGTACGCAGTATTTT
TRBV7-2	.	.	TRBJ2-6	CASSLQRSGANVLTF	TGTGCCAGCAGCTTGCAGCGCTCTGGGGCCAACGTCCTGACTTTC
TRBV19	.	TRBD2	TRBJ2-3	CASSPSLLAMKRDTQYF	TGTGCCAGTAGTCCGAGTTTACTAGCGATGAAAAGAGATACGCAGTATTTT
TRBV7-2	.	TRBD2	TRBJ2-7	CASSLVTGGAAEQYF	TGTGCCAGCAGCTTGGTTACCGGGGGGGCAGCCGAGCAGTACTTC
TRBV7-9	.	TRBD1	TRBJ2-5	CASSPTQGALTKTQYF	TGTGCCAGCAGCCCGACACAGGGGGCGCTAACAAAGACCCAGTACTTC
TRBV7-9	.	.	TRBJ2-1	CASSLAGTSYNEQFF	TGTGCCAGCAGCTTAGCCGGGACTTCCTACAATGAGCAGTTCTTC
TRBV5-1	.	.	TRBJ2-3	CASSATSTDTQYF	TGCGCCAGCAGCGCAACTAGCACAGATACGCAGTATTTT
TRBV28	few	.	TRBJ2-1	CASSHMEALLAGYNEQFF	TGTGCCAGCAGTCATATGGAAGCCCTCCTCGCGGGGTACAATGAGCAGTTCTTC
TRBV6-6	.	.	TRBJ1-5	CASTQSGRAGNQPQHF	TGTGCCAGCACCCAATCGGGGAGGGCGGGCAATCAGCCCCAGCATTTT
TRBV6-5	.	TRBD1	TRBJ1-2	CASSTRDRGDYGYTF	TGTGCCAGCAGTACCCGGGACAGGGGAGACTATGGCTACACCTTC
TRBV5-1	.	TRBD1	TRBJ1-3	CASSSGQGRNTIYF	TGCGCCAGCAGCTCGGGACAGGGAAGAAACACCATATATTTT
TRBV5-1	.	TRBD2	TRBJ2-1	CASSLVAGGPYEQFF	TGCGCCAGCAGCTTGGTGGCGGGAGGGCCATATGAGCAGTTCTTC
TRBV25-1	few	.	TRBJ1-2	CASSEIGDNYGYTF	TGTGCCAGCAGTGAAATTGGAGACAACTATGGCTACACCTTC
TRBV12-3/TRBV12-4	.	.	TRBJ2-1	CASSTFSTNEQFF	TGTGCCAGCAGCACCTTTTCTACCAATGAGCAGTTCTTC
TRBV9	.	TRBD1	TRBJ2-3	CASSPRDRGWKDTQYF	TGTGCCAGCAGCCCACGGGACAGGGGGTGGAAAGATACGCAGTATTTT
TRBV7-8	.	.	TRBJ1-2	CASSRDTYYGYTF	TGTGCCAGCAGTCGGGACACATACTATGGCTACACCTTC
TRBV4-3	.	.	TRBJ1-1	CASSRRREAEAFF	TGCGCCAGCAGCCGACGAAGGGAGGCTGAAGCTTTCTTT
TRBV7-9	.	TRBD1	TRBJ1-1	CASSLDRGTEAFF	TGTGCCAGCAGCCTCGACAGGGGTACTGAAGCTTTCTTT
TRBV9	.	.	TRBJ2-2	CASKGVSTGELFF	TGTGCCAGCAAGGGGGTGAGCACCGGGGAGCTGTTTTTT
TRBV7-9	.	.	TRBJ2-7	CASSLGGLSYEQYF	TGTGCCAGCAGCTTAGGCGGGCTCTCCTACGAGCAGTACTTC
TRBV7-2	few	TRBD1	TRBJ2-6	CASSLGKGQGSSGANVLTF	TGTGCCAGCAGCTTAGGCAAGGGACAGGGATCCTCTGGGGCCAACGTCCTGACTTTC
TRBV7-9	.	TRBD2	TRBJ2-5	CASRELTGGKETQYF	TGTGCCAGCAGGGAATTGACGGGGGGGAAAGAGACCCAGTACTTC
TRBV28	.	.	TRBJ2-2	CASSPQSGFQGWSGELFF	TGTGCCAGCAGCCCACAGTCCGGGTTTCAGGGTTGGTCCGGGGAGCTGTTTTTT
TRBV6-5	.	TRBD1	TRBJ1-6	CASSYYGTVNSPLHF	TGTGCCAGCAGTTACTATGGGACAGTTAATTCACCCCTCCACTTT